This entry is about one T cell receptor beta chain. In the original processing: Researchers report that nucleated cell counts were estimated from reference gene primer amplification. The method was immunoSEQ multiplex PCR; TCRdb's version includes in-frame clones alone and lacks a portion of them. The V and J calls and the clone size are those of that table, but D and trimming were determined from the DNA. The repertoire includes over 250,000 clones, about four fifths of them detected once, and 7.5% to 10% sits in the top ten. This entry belongs to a study of blood T cell repertoires in COVID-19. Study-wide context: PBMCs, B-cell-depleted T cells, or T cells provided the cDNA or gDNA that made up the material.

Germline V gives CDR1 MDHEN, CDR2 SYDVKM. The length of the CDR3 is 17 residues. J gave up 3 bases and V 4 bases, and 13 bases lay outside the gene matches. V and J are TRBV28 and TRBJ2-7; TRBD1 matches 9 bases. The sequenced material came from peripheral blood. The sequence was obtained from a woman aged 45-59 years who had recovered from COVID-19. The CDR3 DNA reads TGTGCCAGCAGTTCCGAACAACCGGGACAGGGTTACTACGAGCAGTACTTC. This codes for CASSSEQPGQGYYEQYF.